This T cell receptor (beta chain) was sequenced in a study of OX40 agonist ivuxolimab in advanced cancers. Across the study: Patients in the trial were receiving intravenous ivuxolimab every 2 weeks, at doses of 0.01 to 10 mg/kg. Participants averaged approximately 65 years of age (range about 23 to 90) and were 82.7% male.

Study-wide results and limits: Expanded clones belonging to CD8+ T cells outnumbered, on average, those of CD4+. In the 0.1-3.0 mg/kg groups, partial responders showed among the lowest expansion.

V shed 0 bases and J shed 4 bases, with 9 bases lying between them. The CDR3 length is 14 residues. In germline, CDR1 is MNHEY, CDR2 SMNVEV (reference sequence). Notes on this clone: Its target is not known.

Assay: immunoSEQ multiplex PCR; the TCRdb copy retains only in-frame clones and omits some. The repertoire consists of fewer than 80,000 clones, with about 91% occurring once and the leading ten covering 13% to 15%. The rearrangement links TRBV27 to TRBJ1-2; D unresolved. Source: CD4+ or CD8+ T cells sorted from blood, taken in a trial of the OX40 agonist ivuxolimab. This clonotype originated in an adult with an advanced solid tumor such as melanoma, head and neck, liver or kidney cancer. This CDR3 reads CASSLSFPGYGYTF. Written as DNA, the CDR3 is TGTGCCAGCAGTTTATCATTCCCCGGCTATGGCTACACCTTC.